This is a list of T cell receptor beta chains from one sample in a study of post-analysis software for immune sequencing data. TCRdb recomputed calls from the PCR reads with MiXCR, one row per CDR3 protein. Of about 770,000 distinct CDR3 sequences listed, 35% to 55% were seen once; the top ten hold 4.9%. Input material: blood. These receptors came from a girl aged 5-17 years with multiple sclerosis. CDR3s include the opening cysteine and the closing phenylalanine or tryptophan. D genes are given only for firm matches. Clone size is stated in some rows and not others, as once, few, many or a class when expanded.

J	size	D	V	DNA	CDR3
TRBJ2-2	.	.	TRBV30	TGTGCCTGGAGGGCGTTTACAGGCAAGAACACCGGGGAGCTGTTTTTT	CAWRAFTGKNTGELFF
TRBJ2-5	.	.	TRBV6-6	TGTGCCAGCAGCCCATCGTTTACCCAGTACTTC	CASSPSFTQYF
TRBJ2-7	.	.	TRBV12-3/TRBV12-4	TGTGCCAGCAGCATCGGCGGTTACTACGAGCAGTACTTC	CASSIGGYYEQYF
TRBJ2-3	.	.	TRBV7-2	TGTGCCAGCAGCTTAAGTGCGAGACGCACAGATACGCAGTATTTT	CASSLSARRTDTQYF
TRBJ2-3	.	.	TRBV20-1	TGCAGTGCTAGAGATAATCCAGGATCGACCACAGATACGCAGTATTTT	CSARDNPGSTTDTQYF
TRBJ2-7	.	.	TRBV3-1	TGTGCCAGCAGCCAAGATCCGGGTTCCTACGAGCAGTACTTC	CASSQDPGSYEQYF
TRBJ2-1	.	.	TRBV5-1	TGCGCCAGCACCCCTGGGGTGGGAAGCTCCTACAATGAGCAGTTCTTC	CASTPGVGSSYNEQFF
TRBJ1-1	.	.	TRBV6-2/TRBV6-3	TGTGCCAGCAGGTACTCGAGGGTTTTGGGCACTGAAGCTTTCTTT	CASRYSRVLGTEAFF
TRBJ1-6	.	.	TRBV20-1	TGCAGTGCTCCTAACATCCAGGGACCGGATGATTCACCCCTCCACTTT	CSAPNIQGPDDSPLHF
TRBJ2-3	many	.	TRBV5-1	TGCGCCAGCAGCTTGGACGGCAGGGGGGGAGATACGCAGTATTTT	CASSLDGRGGDTQYF
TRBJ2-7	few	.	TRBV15	TGTGCCACCAGCAGAGCCCGGGATCGTAGCGAGCAGTACTTC	CATSRARDRSEQYF
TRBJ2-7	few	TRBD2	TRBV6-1	TGTGCCAGCAGTCCCCGGGGGGGTAATCCCTCCTACGAGCAGTACTTC	CASSPRGGNPSYEQYF
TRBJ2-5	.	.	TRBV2	TGTGCCAGTTCGCAGGGGCCGGTGATAGAGACCCAGTACTTC	CASSQGPVIETQYF
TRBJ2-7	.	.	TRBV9	TGTGCCAGCAGCGTTTTGCCAGGTCCCAACGAGCAGTACTTC	CASSVLPGPNEQYF
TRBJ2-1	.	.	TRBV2	TGTGCCAGCAGTGAAGAACCCTACAATGAGCAGTTCTTC	CASSEEPYNEQFF
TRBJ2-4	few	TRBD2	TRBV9	TGTGCCAGCAGCGTAGAGGGAGGGAGTAGCATTCAGTACTTC	CASSVEGGSSIQYF
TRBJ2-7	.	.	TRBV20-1	TGCAGTGCTAGCCTCGACGCACTATCCTACGAGCAGTACTTC	CSASLDALSYEQYF